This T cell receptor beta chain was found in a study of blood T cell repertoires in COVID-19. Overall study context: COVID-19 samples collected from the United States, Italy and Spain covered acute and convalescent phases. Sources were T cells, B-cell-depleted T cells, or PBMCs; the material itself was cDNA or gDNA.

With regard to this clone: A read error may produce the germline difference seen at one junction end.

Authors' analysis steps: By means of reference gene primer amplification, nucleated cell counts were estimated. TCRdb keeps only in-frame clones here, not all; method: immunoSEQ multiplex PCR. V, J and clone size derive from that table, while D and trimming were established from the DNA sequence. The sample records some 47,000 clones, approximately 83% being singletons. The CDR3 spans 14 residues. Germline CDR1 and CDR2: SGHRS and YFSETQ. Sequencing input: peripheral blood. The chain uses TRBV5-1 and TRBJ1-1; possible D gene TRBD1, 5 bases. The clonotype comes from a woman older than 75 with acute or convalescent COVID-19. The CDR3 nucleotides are TGCGCCAGCAGTTTGGAGGGGCCGAACACTGAAGCTTTCTTT. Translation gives CASSLEGPNTEAFF.